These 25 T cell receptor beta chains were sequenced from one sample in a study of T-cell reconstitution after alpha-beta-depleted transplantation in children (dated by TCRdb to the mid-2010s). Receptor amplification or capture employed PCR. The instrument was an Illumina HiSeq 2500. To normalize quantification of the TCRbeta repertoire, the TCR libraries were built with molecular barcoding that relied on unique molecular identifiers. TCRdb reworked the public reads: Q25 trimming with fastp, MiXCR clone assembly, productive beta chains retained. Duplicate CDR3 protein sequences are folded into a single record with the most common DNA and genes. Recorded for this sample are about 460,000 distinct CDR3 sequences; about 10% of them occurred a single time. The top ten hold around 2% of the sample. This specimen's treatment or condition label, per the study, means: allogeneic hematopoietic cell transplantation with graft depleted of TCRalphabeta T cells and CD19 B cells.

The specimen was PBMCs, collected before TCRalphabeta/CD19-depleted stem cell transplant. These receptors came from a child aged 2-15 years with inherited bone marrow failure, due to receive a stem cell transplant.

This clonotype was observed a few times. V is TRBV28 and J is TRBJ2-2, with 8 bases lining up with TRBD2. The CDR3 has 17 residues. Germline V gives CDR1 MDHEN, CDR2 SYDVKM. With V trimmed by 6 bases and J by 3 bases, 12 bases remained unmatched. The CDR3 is CASRKCRGGGYTGELFF. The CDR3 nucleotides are TGTGCCAGCAGAAAGTGTCGGGGGGGGGGCTACACCGGGGAGCTGTTTTTT.

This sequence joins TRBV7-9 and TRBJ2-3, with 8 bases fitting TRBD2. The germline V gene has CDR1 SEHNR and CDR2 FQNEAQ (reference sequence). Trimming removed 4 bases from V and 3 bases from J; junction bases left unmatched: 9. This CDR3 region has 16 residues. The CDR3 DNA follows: TGTGCCAGCAGCTGGGGACTAGGGGCCCGGACAGATACGCAGTATTTT. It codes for CASSWGLGARTDTQYF.

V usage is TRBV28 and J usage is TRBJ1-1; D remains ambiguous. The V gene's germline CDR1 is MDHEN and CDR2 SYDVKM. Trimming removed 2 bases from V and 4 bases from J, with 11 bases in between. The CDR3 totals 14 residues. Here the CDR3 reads CASSLVDPATEAFF. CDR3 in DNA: TGTGCCAGCAGTTTAGTGGACCCGGCCACTGAAGCTTTCTTT.

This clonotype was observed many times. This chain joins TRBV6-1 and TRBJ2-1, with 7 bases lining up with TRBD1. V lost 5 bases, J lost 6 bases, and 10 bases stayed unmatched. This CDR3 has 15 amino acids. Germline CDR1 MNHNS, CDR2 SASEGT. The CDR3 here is CASSQGTETGNEQFF. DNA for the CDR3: TGTGCCAGCAGTCAAGGGACAGAGACGGGCAATGAGCAGTTCTTC.

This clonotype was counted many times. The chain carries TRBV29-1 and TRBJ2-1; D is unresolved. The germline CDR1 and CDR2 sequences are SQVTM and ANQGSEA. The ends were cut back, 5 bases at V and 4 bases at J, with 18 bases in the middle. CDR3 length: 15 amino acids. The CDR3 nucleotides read TGCAGCGTTTCAACAACTGGCCTAGGATACAATGAGCAGTTCTTC. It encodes CSVSTTGLGYNEQFF.

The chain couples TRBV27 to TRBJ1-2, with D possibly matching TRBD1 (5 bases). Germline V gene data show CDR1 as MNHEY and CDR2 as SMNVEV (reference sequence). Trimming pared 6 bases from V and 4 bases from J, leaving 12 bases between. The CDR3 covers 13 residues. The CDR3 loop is CASRPGYPYGYTF. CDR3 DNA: TGTGCCAGCAGACCAGGGTACCCCTATGGCTACACCTTC.

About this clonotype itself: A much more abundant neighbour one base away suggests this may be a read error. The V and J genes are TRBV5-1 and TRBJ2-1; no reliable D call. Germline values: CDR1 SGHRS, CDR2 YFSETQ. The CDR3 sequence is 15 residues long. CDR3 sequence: CASSRASVSYNEQIF. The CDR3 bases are TGCGCCAGCAGCAGGGCGAGCGTCTCCTACAATGAGCAGATCTTC.

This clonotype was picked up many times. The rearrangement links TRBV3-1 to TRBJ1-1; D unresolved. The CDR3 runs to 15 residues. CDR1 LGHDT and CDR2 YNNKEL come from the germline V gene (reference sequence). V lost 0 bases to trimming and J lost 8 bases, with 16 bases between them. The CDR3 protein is CASSQDLGRIREAFF. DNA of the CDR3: TGTGCCAGCAGCCAAGATCTTGGCAGGATTCGGGAAGCTTTCTTT. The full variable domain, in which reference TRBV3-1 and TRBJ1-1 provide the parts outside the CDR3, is DTAVSQTPKYLVTQMGNDKSIKCEQNLGHDTMYWYKQDSKKFLKIMFSYNNKELIINETVPNRFSPKSPDKAHLNLHINSLELGDSAVYFCASSQDLGRIREAFFGQGTRLTVV.

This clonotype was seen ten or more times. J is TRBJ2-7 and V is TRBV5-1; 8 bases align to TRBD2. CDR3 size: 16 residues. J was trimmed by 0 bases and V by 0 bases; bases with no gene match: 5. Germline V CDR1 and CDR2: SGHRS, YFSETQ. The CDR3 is CASSLVPSGHSYEQYF. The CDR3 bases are TGCGCCAGCAGCTTGGTACCTAGCGGGCACTCCTACGAGCAGTACTTC.

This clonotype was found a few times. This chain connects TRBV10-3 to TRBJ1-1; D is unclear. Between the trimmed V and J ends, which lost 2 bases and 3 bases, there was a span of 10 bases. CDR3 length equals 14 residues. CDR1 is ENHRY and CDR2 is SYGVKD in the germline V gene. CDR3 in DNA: TGTGCCATCAGTGAGCACGGGAGGGACACTGAAGCTTTCTTT. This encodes CAISEHGRDTEAFF.

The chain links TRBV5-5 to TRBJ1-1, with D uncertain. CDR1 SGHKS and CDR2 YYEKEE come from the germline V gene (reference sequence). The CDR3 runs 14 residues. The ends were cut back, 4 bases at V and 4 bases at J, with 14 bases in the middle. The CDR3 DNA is TGTGCCAGCAGCCACCGCCAGGTCGCCACTGAAGCTTTCTTT. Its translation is CASSHRQVATEAFF.

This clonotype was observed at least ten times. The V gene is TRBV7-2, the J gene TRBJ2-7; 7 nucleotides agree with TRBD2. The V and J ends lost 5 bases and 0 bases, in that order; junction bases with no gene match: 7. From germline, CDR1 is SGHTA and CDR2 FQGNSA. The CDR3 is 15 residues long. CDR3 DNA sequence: TGTGCCAGCAGCAATAGCGGGCTAAGCTCCTACGAGCAGTACTTC. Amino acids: CASSNSGLSSYEQYF.

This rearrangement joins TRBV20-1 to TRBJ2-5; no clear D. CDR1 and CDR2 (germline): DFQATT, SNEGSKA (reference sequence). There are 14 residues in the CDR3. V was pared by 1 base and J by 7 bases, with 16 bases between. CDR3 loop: CSARAHSVVGTQYF. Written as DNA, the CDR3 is TGCAGTGCTAGAGCCCATTCGGTCGTGGGGACCCAGTACTTC.

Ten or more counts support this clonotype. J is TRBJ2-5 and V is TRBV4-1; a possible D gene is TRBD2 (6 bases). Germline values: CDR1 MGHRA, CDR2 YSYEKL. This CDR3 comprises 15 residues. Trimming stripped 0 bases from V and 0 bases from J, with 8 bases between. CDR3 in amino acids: CASSQDWTNQETQYF. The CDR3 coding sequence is TGCGCCAGCAGCCAAGATTGGACTAACCAAGAGACCCAGTACTTC.

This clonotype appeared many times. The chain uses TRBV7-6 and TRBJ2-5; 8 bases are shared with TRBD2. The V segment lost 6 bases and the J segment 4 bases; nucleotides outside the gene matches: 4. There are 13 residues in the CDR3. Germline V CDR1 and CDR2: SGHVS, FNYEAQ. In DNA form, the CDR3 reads TGTGCCAGCAGTTCAAGCGGGGGAGAGACCCAGTACTTC. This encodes CASSSSGGETQYF.

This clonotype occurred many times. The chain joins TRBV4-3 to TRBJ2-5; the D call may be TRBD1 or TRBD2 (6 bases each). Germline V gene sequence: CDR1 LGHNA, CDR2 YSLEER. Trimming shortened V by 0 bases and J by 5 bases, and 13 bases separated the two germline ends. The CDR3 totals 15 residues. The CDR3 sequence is CASSQDAGGEETQYF. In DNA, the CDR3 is TGCGCCAGCAGCCAAGATGCCGGGGGCGAGGAGACCCAGTACTTC.

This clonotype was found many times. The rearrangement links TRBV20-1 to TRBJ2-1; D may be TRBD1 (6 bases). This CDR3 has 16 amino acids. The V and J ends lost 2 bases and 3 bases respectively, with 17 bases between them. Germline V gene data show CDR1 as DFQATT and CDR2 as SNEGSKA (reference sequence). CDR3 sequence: CSARFPGHPIYNEQFF. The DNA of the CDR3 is TGCAGTGCTAGATTCCCGGGACACCCCATCTACAATGAGCAGTTCTTC.

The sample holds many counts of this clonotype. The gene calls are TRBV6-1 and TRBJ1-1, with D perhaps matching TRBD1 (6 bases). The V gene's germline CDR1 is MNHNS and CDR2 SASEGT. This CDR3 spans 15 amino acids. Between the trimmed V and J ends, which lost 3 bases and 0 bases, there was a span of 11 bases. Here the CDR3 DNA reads TGTGCCAGCAGTGAGGTGGACAGTTTGAACACTGAAGCTTTCTTT. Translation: CASSEVDSLNTEAFF.

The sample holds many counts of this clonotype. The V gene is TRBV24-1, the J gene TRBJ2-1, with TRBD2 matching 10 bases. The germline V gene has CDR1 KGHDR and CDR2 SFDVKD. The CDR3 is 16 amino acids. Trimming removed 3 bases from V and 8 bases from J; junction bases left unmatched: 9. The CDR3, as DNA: TGTGCCACCAGTGATAGCGGGAGGGCCTACAGCGATGAGCAGTTCTTC. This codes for CATSDSGRAYSDEQFF.

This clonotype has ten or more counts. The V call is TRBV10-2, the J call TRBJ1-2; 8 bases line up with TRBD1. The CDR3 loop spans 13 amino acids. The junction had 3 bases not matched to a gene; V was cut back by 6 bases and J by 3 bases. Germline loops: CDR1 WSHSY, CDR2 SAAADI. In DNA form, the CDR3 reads TGCGCCAGCAGGACACAGGGGGACTATGGCTACACCTTC. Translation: CASRTQGDYGYTF.

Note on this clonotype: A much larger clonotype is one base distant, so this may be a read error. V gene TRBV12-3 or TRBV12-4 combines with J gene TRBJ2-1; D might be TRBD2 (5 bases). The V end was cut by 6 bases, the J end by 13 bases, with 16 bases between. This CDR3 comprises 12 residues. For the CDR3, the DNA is TGTGCCAGCAGCTACGGACTCCCTGACCAGTTCTTC. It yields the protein CASSYGLPDQFF.

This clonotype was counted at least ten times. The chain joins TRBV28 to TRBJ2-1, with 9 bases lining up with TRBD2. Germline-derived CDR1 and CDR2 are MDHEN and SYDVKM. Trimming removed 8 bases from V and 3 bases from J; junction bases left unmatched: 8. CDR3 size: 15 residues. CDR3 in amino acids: CASSGEREVYNEQFF. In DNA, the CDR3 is TGTGCCAGCTCCGGGGAGCGGGAGGTCTACAATGAGCAGTTCTTC.

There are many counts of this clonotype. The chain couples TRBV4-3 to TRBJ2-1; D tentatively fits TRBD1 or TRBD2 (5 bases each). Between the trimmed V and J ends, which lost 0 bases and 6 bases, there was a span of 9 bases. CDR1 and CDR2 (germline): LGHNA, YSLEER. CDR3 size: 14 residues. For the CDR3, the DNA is TGCGCCAGCAGCCAAGAGGGACGGCTCAATGAGCAGTTCTTC. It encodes CASSQEGRLNEQFF.

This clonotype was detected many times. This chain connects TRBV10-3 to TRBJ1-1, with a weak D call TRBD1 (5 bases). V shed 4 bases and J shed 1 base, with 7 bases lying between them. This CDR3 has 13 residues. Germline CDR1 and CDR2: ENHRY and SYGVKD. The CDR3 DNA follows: TGTGCCATCAGTGTGGGGGGGAACACTGAAGCTTTCTTT. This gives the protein CAISVGGNTEAFF.

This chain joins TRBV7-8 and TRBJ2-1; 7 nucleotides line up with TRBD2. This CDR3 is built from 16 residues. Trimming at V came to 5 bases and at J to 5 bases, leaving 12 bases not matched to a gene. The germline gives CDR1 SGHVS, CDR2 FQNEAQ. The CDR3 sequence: CASSPLPFAGDNEQFF. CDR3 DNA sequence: TGTGCCAGCAGCCCCCTCCCGTTCGCGGGGGACAATGAGCAGTTCTTC.